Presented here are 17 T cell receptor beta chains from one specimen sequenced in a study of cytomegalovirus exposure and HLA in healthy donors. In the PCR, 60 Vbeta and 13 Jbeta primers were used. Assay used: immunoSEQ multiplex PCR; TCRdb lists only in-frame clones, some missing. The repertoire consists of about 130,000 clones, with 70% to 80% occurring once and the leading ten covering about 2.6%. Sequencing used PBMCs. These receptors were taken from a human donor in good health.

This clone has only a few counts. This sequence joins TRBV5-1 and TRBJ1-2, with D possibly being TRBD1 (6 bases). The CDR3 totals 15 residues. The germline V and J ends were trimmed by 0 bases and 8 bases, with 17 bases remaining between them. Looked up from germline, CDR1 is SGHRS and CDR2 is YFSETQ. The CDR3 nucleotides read TGCGCCAGCAGCTTGGTCTCCTCAGGGGAGTACGGCTACACCTTC. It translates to CASSLVSSGEYGYTF.

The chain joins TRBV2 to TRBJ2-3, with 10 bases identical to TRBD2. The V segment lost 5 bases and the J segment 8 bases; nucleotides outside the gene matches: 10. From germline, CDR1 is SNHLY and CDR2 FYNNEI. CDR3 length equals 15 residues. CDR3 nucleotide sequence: TGTGCCAGCAGTACGCCGGGACTAGCGTTGGGTACGCAGTATTTT. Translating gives CASSTPGLALGTQYF.

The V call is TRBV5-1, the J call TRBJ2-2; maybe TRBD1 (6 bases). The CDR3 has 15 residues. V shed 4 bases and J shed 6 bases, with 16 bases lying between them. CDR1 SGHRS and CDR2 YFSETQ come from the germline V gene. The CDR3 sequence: CASSTDRPRAGELFF. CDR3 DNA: TGCGCCAGCAGCACGGACAGACCTCGGGCCGGGGAGCTGTTTTTT.

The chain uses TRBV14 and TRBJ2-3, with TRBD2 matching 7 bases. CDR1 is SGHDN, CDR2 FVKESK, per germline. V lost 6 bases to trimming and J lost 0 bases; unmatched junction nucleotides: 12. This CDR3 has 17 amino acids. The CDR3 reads CASSRLSGIDSTDTQYF. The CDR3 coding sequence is TGTGCCAGCAGTCGCCTCAGCGGGATAGATAGCACAGATACGCAGTATTTT.

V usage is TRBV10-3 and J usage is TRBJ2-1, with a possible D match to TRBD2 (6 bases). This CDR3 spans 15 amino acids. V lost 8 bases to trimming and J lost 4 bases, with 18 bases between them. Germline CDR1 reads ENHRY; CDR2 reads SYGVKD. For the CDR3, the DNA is TGTGCCATCGCTGGGGGGTCTGTGGGGTACAATGAGCAGTTCTTC. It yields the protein CAIAGGSVGYNEQFF.

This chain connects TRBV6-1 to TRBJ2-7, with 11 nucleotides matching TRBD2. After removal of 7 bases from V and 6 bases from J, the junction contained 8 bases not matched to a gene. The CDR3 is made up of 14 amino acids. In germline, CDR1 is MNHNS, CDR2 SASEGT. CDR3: CASNPTSGRGEQYF. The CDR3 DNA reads TGTGCCAGCAACCCAACTAGCGGGAGAGGCGAGCAGTACTTC.

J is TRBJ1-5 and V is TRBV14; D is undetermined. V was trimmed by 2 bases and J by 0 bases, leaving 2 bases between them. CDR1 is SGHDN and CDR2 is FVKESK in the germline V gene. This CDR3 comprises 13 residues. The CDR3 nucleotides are TGTGCCAGCAGCCAATATAGCAATCAGCCCCAGCATTTT. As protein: CASSQYSNQPQHF.

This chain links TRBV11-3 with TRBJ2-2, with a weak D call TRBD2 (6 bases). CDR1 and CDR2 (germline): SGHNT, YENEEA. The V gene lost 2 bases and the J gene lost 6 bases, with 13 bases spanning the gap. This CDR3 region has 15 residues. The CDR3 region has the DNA TGTGCCAGCAGCTTATCGGGGGTTAGTGCCGGGGAGCTGTTTTTT. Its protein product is CASSLSGVSAGELFF. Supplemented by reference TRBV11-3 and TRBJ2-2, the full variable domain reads EAGVVQSPRYKIIEKKQPVAFWCNPISGHNTLYWYLQNLGQGPELLIRYENEEAVDDSQLPKDRFSAERLKGVDSTLKIQPAELGDSAVYLCASSLSGVSAGELFFGEGSRLTVL.

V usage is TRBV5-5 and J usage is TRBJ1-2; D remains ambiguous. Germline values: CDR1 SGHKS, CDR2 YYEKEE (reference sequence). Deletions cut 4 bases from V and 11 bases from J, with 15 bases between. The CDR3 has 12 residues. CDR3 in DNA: TGTGCCAGCAGCCATCCACGGGGAATATACACCTTC. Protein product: CASSHPRGIYTF.

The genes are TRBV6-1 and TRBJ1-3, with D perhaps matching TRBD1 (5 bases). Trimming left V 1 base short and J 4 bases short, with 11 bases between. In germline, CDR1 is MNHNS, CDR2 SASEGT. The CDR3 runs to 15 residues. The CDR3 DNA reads TGTGCCAGCAGTGAAGGTCAGGGTGGCGGAAACACCATATATTTT. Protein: CASSEGQGGGNTIYF.

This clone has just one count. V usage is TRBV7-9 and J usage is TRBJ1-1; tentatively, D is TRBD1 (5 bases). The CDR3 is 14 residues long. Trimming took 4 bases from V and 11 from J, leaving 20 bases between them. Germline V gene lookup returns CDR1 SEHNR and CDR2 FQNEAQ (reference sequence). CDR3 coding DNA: TGTGCCAGCAGCTCATCCGCGTTTTGGGGGGAGGCTTTCTTT. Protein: CASSSSAFWGEAFF.

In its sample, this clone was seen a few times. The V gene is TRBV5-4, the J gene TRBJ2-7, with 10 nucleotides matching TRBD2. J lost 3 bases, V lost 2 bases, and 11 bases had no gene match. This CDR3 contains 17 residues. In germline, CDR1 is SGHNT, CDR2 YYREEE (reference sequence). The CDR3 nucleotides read TGTGCCAGCAGCTTAGGGGATACCGGGACTAGCGTCTACGAGCAGTACTTC. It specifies CASSLGDTGTSVYEQYF.

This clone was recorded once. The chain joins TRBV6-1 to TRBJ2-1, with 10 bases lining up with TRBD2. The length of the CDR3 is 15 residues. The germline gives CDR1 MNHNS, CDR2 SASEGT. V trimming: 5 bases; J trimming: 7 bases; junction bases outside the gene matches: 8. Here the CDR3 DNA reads TGTGCCAGCAGTCTCCAGCGGGAGGGCCGGAATGAGCAGTTCTTC. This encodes CASSLQREGRNEQFF.

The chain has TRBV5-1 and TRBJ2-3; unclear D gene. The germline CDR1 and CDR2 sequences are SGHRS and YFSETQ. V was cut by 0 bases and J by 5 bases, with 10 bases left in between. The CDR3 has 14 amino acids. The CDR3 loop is CASSLATPGDTQYF. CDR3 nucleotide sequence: TGCGCCAGCAGCTTGGCCACACCTGGAGATACGCAGTATTTT. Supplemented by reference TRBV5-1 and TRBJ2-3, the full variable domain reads KAGVTQTPRYLIKTRGQQVTLSCSPISGHRSVSWYQQTPGQGLQFLFEYFSETQRNKGNFPGRFSGRQFSNSRSEMNVSTLELGDSALYLCASSLATPGDTQYFGPGTRLTVL.

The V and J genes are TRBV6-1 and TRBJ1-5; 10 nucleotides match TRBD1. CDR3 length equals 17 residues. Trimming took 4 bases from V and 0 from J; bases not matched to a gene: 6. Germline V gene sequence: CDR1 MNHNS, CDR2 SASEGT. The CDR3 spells CASSGTGGGNSNQPQHF. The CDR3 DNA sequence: TGTGCCAGCAGTGGGACAGGGGGGGGGAATAGCAATCAGCCCCAGCATTTT.

The CDR3 sequence: CARAAGGQENTEAFF. DNA of the CDR3: TGTGCCAGGGCCGCCGGGGGACAGGAAAACACTGAAGCTTTCTTT. The V and J genes are TRBV27 and TRBJ1-1, with TRBD1 matching 8 bases. Trimming cost V 9 bases and J 2 bases; bases outside gene matches: 11. This CDR3 has 15 residues. Germline CDR1 is MNHEY and CDR2 is SMNVEV (reference sequence).

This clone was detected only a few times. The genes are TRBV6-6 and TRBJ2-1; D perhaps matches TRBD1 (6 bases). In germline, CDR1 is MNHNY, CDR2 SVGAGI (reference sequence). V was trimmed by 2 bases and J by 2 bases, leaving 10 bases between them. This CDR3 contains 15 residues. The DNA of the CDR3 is TGTGCCAGCAGTTACGAAGGGGGAGCCTACAATGAGCAGTTCTTC. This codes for CASSYEGGAYNEQFF.